This T cell receptor (beta chain) was observed in a study of CD8+ T cells in alopecia areata. The overall study: Treated patients received severity scores based on the percentage of scalp area affected. Study observations and caveats: Scalp clonality decreased significantly with tofacitinib, and so did expanded CD8+ clones among the top 100. Affected lesional scalp, above all in alopecia totalis/universalis, was more clonal than normal scalp. With just one nonresponder, it is still uncertain whether baseline CD8+ expansion relates to response.

The count of this clone is one. The antigen remains undetermined. The junction departs from germline at one end; a sequencing error may be responsible. Treatment of the sample: oral pan-JAK inhibitor, 5-10 mg twice daily. Reverse transcribed after extraction, RNA yielded cDNA as the sequencing template. Using immunoSEQ multiplex PCR, the repertoire was profiled, and TCRdb retains in-frame clones only, with some absent. Of over 100,000 clones detected, about 60% appear once; the ten largest clones hold 10% to 15%. Specimen: CD8+ T cells sorted from blood, collected at week 24, from a patient treated with tofacitinib. The receptor was derived from a human donor with alopecia areata.

In DNA, the CDR3 is TGTGCCAGCAGTTTAGGACTAGCGGGGGGGCTAGATCTGGAGACCCAGTACTTC. Amino acids: CASSLGLAGGLDLETQYF. The chain links TRBV11-2 to TRBJ2-5; 15 bases match TRBD2. The CDR3 is 18 residues long. Germline lookup yields CDR1 SGHAT and CDR2 FQNNGV.